The TCR beta chain described here comes from a study of blood T cell repertoires in COVID-19. Turning to the study itself: PBMCs, B-cell-depleted T cells, or T cells were the source of the cDNA or gDNA that made up the material.

Libraries were prepared by immunoSEQ multiplex PCR; TCRdb keeps only in-frame clonotypes and omits some of them. Here the sample spans more than 300,000 clones, nearly 90% being singletons. Followed longitudinally, the Seattle patients had been enrolled during active infection. This CDR3 contains 14 residues. Per germline, CDR1 MRHNA and CDR2 SNTAGT. Unmatched junction bases numbered 10, after V lost 4 bases and J lost 10 bases. The V and J genes are TRBV6-4 and TRBJ2-1; 7 bases match TRBD2. This TCR was sampled from a woman in her twenties or thirties with COVID-19, enrolled during active disease. The sequencing sample was made of peripheral blood. CDR3 loop: CASSGSPGGREQFF. The CDR3 bases are TGTGCCAGCAGTGGATCCCCGGGGGGTCGGGAGCAGTTCTTC.